What follows are 19 T cell receptor beta chains derived from one specimen sequenced in a study of T cell repertoires in cytomegalovirus infection. One entry per CDR3 protein results from TCRdb running MiXCR on the reads. The data hold 300,000 to 400,000 distinct CDR3 sequences, with 9.5% observed a single time. The sample comprised PBMCs. These receptors were collected from a human donor in good health (CMV status not recorded). Some clones in this sample may be carry-over from other donors' samples.

J is TRBJ1-2 and V is TRBV11-2; 8 bases line up with TRBD1. Per the germline V gene, CDR1 is SGHAT and CDR2 is FQNNGV. This CDR3 spans 14 amino acids. Trimming cost V 4 bases and J 3 bases; bases outside gene matches: 4. The CDR3 sequence is CASSSRTGHYGYTF. The CDR3 DNA sequence: TGTGCCAGCAGCTCCCGGACAGGGCACTATGGCTACACCTTC.

In its sample, this clonotype was seen many times. The chain is built from TRBV7-3 and TRBJ2-1; possible D gene TRBD2, 7 bases. The germline gives CDR1 SGHTA, CDR2 FQGTGA. This CDR3 comprises 16 residues. V was trimmed by 1 base and J by 1 base, leaving 11 bases between them. CDR3 in amino acids: CASSLNGGPSYNEQFF. Written as DNA, the CDR3 is TGTGCCAGCAGCTTAAACGGGGGGCCGTCCTACAATGAGCAGTTCTTC.

The table lists this clonotype with many counts. V is TRBV7-2 and J is TRBJ2-7; no clear D gene. Trimming took 7 bases from V and 6 from J, leaving 25 bases between them. Germline-derived CDR1 and CDR2 are SGHTA and FQGNSA. The CDR3 covers 16 residues. CDR3 sequence: CASNSAGIPASTEQYF. CDR3 bases: TGTGCCAGCAACTCAGCAGGAATTCCGGCTTCGACCGAGCAGTACTTC.

This clonotype was observed a few times. The V and J genes are TRBV28 and TRBJ1-5; 8 nucleotides align to TRBD1. CDR1 is MDHEN and CDR2 is SYDVKM in the germline V gene. The CDR3 totals 14 residues. V trimming: 8 bases; J trimming: 4 bases; junction bases outside the gene matches: 7. The CDR3 DNA sequence: TGTGCCAGCGGGGGGACAGGCCGGAATCAGCCCCAGCATTTT. It yields the protein CASGGTGRNQPQHF.

This clonotype was counted ten times or more. The rearrangement joins TRBV10-3 to TRBJ1-1; 8 bases align to TRBD1. The CDR3 length is 17 residues. CDR1 and CDR2 from the germline V gene are ENHRY and SYGVKD. J lost 5 bases, V lost 3 bases, and 14 bases had no gene match. The CDR3 bases are TGTGCCATCAGTGACCCTCCCGACAGGGGAGAGGGTACTGAAGCTTTCTTT. This gives the protein CAISDPPDRGEGTEAFF.

The chain employs TRBV19 and TRBJ2-1; D gene uncertain. In germline, CDR1 is LNHDA, CDR2 SQIVND (reference sequence). CDR3 length equals 12 residues. V was clipped by 7 bases and J by 9 bases, with 13 bases between them. The CDR3 nucleotides are TGTGCCAGTACGCTAGATGAGTCTGAGCAGTTCTTC. Translated, it gives CASTLDESEQFF.

This clonotype has just a few counts. The chain links TRBV15 to TRBJ2-1, with D tentatively TRBD1 (6 bases). The V and J ends lost 6 bases and 4 bases respectively, with 10 bases between them. There are 13 residues in the CDR3. Germline assignment: CDR1 LNHNV and CDR2 YYDKDF (reference sequence). The CDR3 reads CATSRTAYNEQFF. In DNA, the CDR3 is TGTGCCACCAGTCGGACAGCTTACAATGAGCAGTTCTTC.

This clonotype was counted a few times. The chain has TRBV6-2 or TRBV6-3 and TRBJ2-3; 13 positions agree with TRBD2. Germline CDR1 MNHEY, CDR2 SVGEGT. The CDR3 length is 16 residues. Trimming removed 6 bases from V and 2 bases from J; junction bases left unmatched: 5. CDR3 loop: CASRWGLAGSTDTQYF. The DNA of the CDR3 is TGTGCCAGCAGATGGGGACTAGCGGGGTCCACAGATACGCAGTATTTT.

This clonotype turned up a few times. The chain uses TRBV12-3 or TRBV12-4 and TRBJ2-5; no reliable D call. The CDR3 runs 13 residues. Trimming removed 2 bases from V and 7 bases from J, with 11 bases in between. CDR3 residues: CASSLPPGSTQYF. As DNA, the CDR3 is TGTGCCAGCAGTTTACCCCCCGGTTCGACCCAGTACTTC.

V and J are TRBV7-2 and TRBJ2-3, with a possible D match to TRBD2 (5 bases). With 0 bases removed from V and 7 bases from J, the gap between germline ends came to 14 bases. The germline V gene has CDR1 SGHTA and CDR2 FQGNSA. CDR3 length equals 15 residues. CDR3 loop: CASSLAFLGAHTQYF. Here the CDR3 DNA reads TGTGCCAGCAGCTTAGCTTTTCTGGGAGCTCATACGCAGTATTTT. Variable domain in full (rest from reference TRBV7-2 and TRBJ2-3): GAGVSQSPSNKVTEKGKDVELRCDPISGHTALYWYRQSLGQGLEFLIYFQGNSAPDKSGLPSDRFSAERTGGSVSTLTIQRTQQEDSAVYLCASSLAFLGAHTQYFGPGTRLTVL.

This clonotype has at least ten counts. This chain joins TRBV4-1 and TRBJ1-2, with no clear D. Trimming stripped 0 bases from V and 4 bases from J, with 9 bases between. Germline V CDR1 and CDR2: MGHRA, YSYEKL. This CDR3 contains 14 residues. CDR3 bases: TGCGCCAGCAGCCAAGATCCGGATTCCTATGGCTACACCTTC. Translated, it gives CASSQDPDSYGYTF.

This clonotype appeared many times. The chain combines TRBV7-2 with TRBJ1-1; tentatively, D is TRBD1 (6 bases). V was cut by 4 bases and J by 4 bases, with 16 bases left in between. From germline, CDR1 is SGHTA and CDR2 FQGNSA. There are 15 residues in the CDR3. The CDR3 DNA follows: TGTGCCAGCAGCTCCCAACCCCAGGGGTTCACTGAAGCTTTCTTT. This codes for CASSSQPQGFTEAFF. Combining the CDR3 with reference TRBV7-2 and TRBJ1-1 gives the whole variable domain GAGVSQSPSNKVTEKGKDVELRCDPISGHTALYWYRQSLGQGLEFLIYFQGNSAPDKSGLPSDRFSAERTGGSVSTLTIQRTQQEDSAVYLCASSSQPQGFTEAFFGQGTRLTVV.

The table lists this clonotype with a few counts. The chain uses TRBV14 and TRBJ1-2; 8 bases line up with TRBD1. J was trimmed by 8 bases and V by 6 bases; bases with no gene match: 14. Germline-derived CDR1 and CDR2 are SGHDN and FVKESK. The CDR3 has 15 residues. The CDR3 here is CASSRETGTGYGYTF. CDR3 DNA sequence: TGTGCCAGCAGTCGCGAAACGGGGACAGGATACGGCTACACCTTC.

This clonotype occurred a few times. This rearrangement joins TRBV20-1 to TRBJ1-2, with D tentatively TRBD1 (6 bases). The CDR3 is 15 amino acids. V lost 6 bases, J lost 6 bases, and 23 bases lay in between. The germline gives CDR1 DFQATT, CDR2 SNEGSKA (reference sequence). The CDR3 here is CSATDSVRTLHGYTF. In DNA, the CDR3 is TGCAGTGCCACGGACAGCGTCAGGACTTTACATGGCTACACCTTC.

The rearrangement links TRBV2 to TRBJ2-1; TRBD1 might be the D (6 bases). The ends were cut back, 9 bases at V and 7 bases at J, with 13 bases in the middle. The CDR3 length is 12 residues. The germline gives CDR1 SNHLY, CDR2 FYNNEI. CDR3 amino acids: CARRERGNEQFF. CDR3 in DNA: TGTGCCAGGCGAGAAAGGGGGAATGAGCAGTTCTTC.

This clonotype was seen repeatedly, ten times or more. The CDR3 region has the DNA TGTGCCAGCGGGTATAATGAGCAGTTCTTC. As protein: CASGYNEQFF. The chain has TRBV12-3 or TRBV12-4 and TRBJ2-1; unclear D gene. This CDR3 is 10 amino acids long. V was pared by 8 bases and J by 7 bases, with 6 bases between.

This clonotype was recorded a few times. The chain recombines TRBV6-6 with TRBJ2-5; D not certain. In germline, CDR1 is MNHNY, CDR2 SVGAGI (reference sequence). The CDR3 spans 11 residues. V lost 8 bases to trimming and J lost 5 bases, with 9 bases between them. The CDR3 sequence is CASGEGETQYF. The CDR3 DNA is TGTGCCAGCGGGGAAGGCGAGACCCAGTACTTC.

This clonotype was detected many times. V gene TRBV6-1 combines with J gene TRBJ1-5, with unresolved D. V shed 4 bases and J shed 0 bases, with 1 base lying between them. The CDR3 is 12 residues long. The germline V gene encodes CDR1 MNHNS and CDR2 SASEGT. CDR3 amino acids: CASSASNQPQHF. CDR3 coding DNA: TGTGCCAGCAGTGCTAGCAATCAGCCCCAGCATTTT.

This clonotype turned up a few times. This sequence joins TRBV12-3 or TRBV12-4 and TRBJ1-5; the match to TRBD1 covers 7 bases. V was pared by 6 bases and J by 0 bases, with 8 bases of the junction left unmatched. The CDR3 length is 16 residues. The CDR3 nucleotides read TGTGCCAGCAGCAGGGGGTCATACAATAGCAATCAGCCCCAGCATTTT. Protein: CASSRGSYNSNQPQHF.